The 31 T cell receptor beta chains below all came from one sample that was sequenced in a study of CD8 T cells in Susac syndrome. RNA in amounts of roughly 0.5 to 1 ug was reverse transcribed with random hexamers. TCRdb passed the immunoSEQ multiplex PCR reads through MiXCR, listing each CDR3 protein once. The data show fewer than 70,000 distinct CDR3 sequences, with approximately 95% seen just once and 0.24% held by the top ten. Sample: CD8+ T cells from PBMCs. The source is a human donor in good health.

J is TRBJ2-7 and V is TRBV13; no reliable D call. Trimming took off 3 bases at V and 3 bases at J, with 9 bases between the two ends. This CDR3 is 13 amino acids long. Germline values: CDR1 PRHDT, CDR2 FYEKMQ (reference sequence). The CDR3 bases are TGTGCCAGCAGCTTGTATCGAAGCTACGAGCAGTACGTC. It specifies CASSLYRSYEQYV.

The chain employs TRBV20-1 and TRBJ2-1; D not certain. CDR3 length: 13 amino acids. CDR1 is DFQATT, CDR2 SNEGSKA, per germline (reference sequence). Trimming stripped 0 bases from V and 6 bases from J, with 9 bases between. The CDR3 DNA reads TGCAGTGCTAGAGATCCCCAGCGCAATGAGCAGTTCTTC. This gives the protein CSARDPQRNEQFF.

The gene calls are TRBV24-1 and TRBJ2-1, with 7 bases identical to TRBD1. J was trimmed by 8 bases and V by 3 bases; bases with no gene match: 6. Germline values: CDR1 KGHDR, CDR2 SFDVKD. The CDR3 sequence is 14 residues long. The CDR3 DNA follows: TGTGCCACCAGTGATACAGGGGTGATGTATGAGCAGTTCTTC. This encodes CATSDTGVMYEQFF.

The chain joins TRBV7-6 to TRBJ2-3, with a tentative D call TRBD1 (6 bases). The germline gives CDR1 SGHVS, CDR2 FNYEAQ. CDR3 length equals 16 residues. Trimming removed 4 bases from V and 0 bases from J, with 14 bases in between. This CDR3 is CASSSLAGASTDTQYF. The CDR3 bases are TGTGCCAGCAGCTCCCTCGCAGGGGCAAGCACAGATACGCAGTATTTT.

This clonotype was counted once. The CDR3 region is CSAREASAPSGTQYF. DNA for the CDR3: TGCAGTGCTAGAGAGGCTAGCGCACCCTCAGGGACCCAGTACTTC. The chain is built from TRBV20-1 and TRBJ2-5, with a tentative D call TRBD2 (6 bases). V lost 0 bases and J lost 7, with 18 bases in between. The CDR3 contains 15 residues. The germline V gene encodes CDR1 DFQATT and CDR2 SNEGSKA (reference sequence).

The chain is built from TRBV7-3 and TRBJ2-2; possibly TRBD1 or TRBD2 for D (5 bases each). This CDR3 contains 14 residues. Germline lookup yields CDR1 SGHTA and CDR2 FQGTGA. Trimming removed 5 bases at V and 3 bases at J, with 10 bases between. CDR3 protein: CASSPGTYTGELFF. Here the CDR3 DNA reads TGTGCCAGCAGCCCCGGGACCTACACCGGGGAGCTGTTTTTT.

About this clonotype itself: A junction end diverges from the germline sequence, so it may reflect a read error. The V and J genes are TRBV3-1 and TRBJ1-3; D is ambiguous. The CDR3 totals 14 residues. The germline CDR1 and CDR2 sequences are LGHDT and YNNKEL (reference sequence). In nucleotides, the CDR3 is TGTGCCAGCAGCCAAGATTCGGATGGAAACACCACATATTTT. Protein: CASSQDSDGNTTYF.

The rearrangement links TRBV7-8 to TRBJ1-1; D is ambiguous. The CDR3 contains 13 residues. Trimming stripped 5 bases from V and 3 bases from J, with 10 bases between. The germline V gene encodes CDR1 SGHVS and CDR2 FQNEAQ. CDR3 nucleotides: TGTGCCAGCAGCCTCGTTCTGGACACTGAAGCTTTCTTT. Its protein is CASSLVLDTEAFF. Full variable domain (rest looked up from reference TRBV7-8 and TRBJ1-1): GAGVSQSPRYKVAKRGQDVALRCDPISGHVSLFWYQQALGQGPEFLTYFQNEAQLDKSGLPSDRFFAERPEGSVSTLKIQRTQQEDSAVYLCASSLVLDTEAFFGQGTRLTVV.

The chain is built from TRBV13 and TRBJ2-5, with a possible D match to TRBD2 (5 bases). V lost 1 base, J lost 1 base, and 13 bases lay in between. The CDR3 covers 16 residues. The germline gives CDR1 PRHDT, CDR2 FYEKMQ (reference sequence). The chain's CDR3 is CASSLVFSRGQETQYF. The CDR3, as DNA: TGTGCCAGCAGCTTAGTTTTCTCCCGGGGCCAAGAGACCCAGTACTTC. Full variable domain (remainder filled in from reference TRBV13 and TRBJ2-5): AAGVIQSPRHLIKEKRETATLKCYPIPRHDTVYWYQQGPGQDPQFLISFYEKMQSDKGSIPDRFSAQQFSDYHSELNMSSLELGDSALYFCASSLVFSRGQETQYFGPGTRLLVL.

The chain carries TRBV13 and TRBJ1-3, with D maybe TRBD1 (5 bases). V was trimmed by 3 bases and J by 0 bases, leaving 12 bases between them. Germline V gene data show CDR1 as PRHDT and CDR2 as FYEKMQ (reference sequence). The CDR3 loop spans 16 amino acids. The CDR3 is CASSFWDGRSGNTIYF. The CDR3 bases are TGTGCCAGCAGCTTCTGGGACGGACGCTCTGGAAACACCATATATTTT.

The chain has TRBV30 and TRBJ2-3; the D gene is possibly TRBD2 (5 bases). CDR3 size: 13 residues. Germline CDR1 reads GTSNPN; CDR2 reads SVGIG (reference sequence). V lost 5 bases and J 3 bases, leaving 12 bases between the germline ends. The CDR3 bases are TGTGCCTGGGGTAGGACTTCTACAGATACGCAGTATTTT. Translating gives CAWGRTSTDTQYF.

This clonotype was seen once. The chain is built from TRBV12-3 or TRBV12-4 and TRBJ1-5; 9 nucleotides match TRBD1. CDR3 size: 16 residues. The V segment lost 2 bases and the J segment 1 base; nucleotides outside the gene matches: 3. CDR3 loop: CASSLSDRGSNQPQHF. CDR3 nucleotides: TGTGCCAGCAGTTTAAGTGACAGGGGGAGCAATCAGCCCCAGCATTTT.

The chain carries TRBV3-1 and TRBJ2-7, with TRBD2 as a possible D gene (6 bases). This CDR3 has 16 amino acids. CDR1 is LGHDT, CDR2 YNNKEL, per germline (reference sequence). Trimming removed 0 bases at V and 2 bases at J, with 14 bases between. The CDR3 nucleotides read TGTGCCAGCAGCCAAGATTGGAGGGAAGAGCCCTACGAGCAGTACGTC. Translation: CASSQDWREEPYEQYV.

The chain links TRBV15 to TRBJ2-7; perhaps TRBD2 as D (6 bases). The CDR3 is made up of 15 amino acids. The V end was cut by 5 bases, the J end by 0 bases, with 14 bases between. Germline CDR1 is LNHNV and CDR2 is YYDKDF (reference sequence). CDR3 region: CATSRGAELSYEQYF. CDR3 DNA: TGTGCCACCAGCCGCGGGGCAGAACTCTCCTACGAGCAGTACTTC.

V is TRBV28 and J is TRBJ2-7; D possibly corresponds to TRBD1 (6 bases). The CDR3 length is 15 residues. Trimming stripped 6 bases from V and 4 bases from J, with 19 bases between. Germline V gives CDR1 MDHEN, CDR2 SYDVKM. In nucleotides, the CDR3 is TGTGCCAGCAGGTTGGCGGCAGGGGAGAAATACGAGCAGTACTTC. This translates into CASRLAAGEKYEQYF.

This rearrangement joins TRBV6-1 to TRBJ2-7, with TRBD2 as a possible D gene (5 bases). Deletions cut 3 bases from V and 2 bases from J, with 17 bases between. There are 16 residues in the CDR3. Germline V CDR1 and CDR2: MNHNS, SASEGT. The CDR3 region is CASSDLAQGLAYEQYF. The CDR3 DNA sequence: TGTGCCAGCAGTGACCTAGCCCAAGGGTTGGCCTACGAGCAGTACTTC.

The CDR3 here is CASGFSATVSYEQYF. The CDR3 nucleotides read TGTGCCAGCGGTTTTTCGGCGACGGTCTCCTACGAGCAGTACTTC. The chain carries TRBV2 and TRBJ2-7; D is unresolved. Looked up from germline, CDR1 is SNHLY and CDR2 is FYNNEI. The CDR3 has 15 amino acids. Trimming stripped 8 bases from V and 0 bases from J, with 17 bases between.

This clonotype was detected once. CDR3 DNA sequence: TGCAGCGTCGGGGGGGGCCAATATGGGGAGACCCAGTACTTC. It codes for CSVGGGQYGETQYF. This chain joins TRBV29-1 and TRBJ2-5; TRBD2 matches at 8 bases. Germline lookup yields CDR1 SQVTM and CDR2 ANQGSEA. The CDR3 length is 14 residues. V dropped 6 bases and J dropped 5; count of bases not matched to a gene: 11.

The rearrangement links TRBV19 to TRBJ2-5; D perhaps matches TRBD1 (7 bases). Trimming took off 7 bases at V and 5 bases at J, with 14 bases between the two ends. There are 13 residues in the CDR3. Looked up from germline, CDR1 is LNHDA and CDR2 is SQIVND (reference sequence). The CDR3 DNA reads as TGTGCCAGTACAGAGACAGGGAGGGAGACCCAGTACTTC. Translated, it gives CASTETGRETQYF. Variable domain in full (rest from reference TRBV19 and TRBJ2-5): DGGITQSPKYLFRKEGQNVTLSCEQNLNHDAMYWYRQDPGQGLRLIYYSQIVNDFQKGDIAEGYSVSREKKESFPLTVTSAQKNPTAFYLCASTETGRETQYFGPGTRLLVL.

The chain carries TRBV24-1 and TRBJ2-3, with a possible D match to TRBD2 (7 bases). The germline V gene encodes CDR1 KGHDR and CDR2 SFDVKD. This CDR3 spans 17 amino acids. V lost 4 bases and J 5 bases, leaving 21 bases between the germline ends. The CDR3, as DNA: TGTGCCACCAGTGACCCTTTGGAGGGGGGGCGTTTAGATACGCAGTATTTT. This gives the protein CATSDPLEGGRLDTQYF.

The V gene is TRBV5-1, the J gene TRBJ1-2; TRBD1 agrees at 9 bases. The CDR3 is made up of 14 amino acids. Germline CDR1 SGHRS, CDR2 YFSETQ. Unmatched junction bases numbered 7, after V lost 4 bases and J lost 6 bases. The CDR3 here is CASSPRWDRDGYTF. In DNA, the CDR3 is TGCGCCAGCAGCCCCCGGTGGGACAGGGATGGCTACACCTTC.

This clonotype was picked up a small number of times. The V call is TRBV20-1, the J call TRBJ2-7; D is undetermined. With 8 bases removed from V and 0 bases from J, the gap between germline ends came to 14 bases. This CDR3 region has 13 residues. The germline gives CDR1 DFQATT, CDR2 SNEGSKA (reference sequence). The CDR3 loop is CSRSSVLSYEQYF. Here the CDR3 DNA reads TGCAGTCGTTCCAGCGTTCTCTCCTACGAGCAGTACTTC.

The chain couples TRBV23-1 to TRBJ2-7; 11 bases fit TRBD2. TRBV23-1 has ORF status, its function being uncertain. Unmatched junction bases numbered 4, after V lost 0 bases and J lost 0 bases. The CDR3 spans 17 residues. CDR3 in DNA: TGCGCCAGCAGTCAATCTCTAGCGGGGGGAACCTCCTACGAGCAGTACTTC. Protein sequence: CASSQSLAGGTSYEQYF.

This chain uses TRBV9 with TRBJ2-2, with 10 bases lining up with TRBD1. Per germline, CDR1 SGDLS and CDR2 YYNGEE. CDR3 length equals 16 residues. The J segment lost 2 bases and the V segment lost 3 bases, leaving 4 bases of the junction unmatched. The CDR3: CASSARTGGNTGELFF. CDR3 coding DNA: TGTGCCAGCAGCGCCAGGACAGGGGGAAACACCGGGGAGCTGTTTTTT.

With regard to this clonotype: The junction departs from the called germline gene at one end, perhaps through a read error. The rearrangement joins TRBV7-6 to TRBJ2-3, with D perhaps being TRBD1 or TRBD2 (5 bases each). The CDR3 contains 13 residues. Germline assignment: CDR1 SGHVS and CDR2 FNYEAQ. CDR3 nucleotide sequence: TGCCAACGGGGCGGTGTGATAACAGATACGCAGTATTTT. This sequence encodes CQRGGVITDTQYF.

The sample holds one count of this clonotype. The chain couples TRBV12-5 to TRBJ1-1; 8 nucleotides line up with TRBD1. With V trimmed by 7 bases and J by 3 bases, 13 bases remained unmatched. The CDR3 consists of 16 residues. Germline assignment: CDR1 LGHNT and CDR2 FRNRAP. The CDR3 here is CASVFAFGQGDTEAFF. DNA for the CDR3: TGTGCTAGTGTTTTCGCTTTCGGACAGGGCGACACTGAAGCTTTCTTT.

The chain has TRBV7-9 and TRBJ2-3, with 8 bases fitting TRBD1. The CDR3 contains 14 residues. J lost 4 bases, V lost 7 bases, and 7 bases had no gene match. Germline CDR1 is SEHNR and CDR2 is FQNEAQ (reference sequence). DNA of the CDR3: TGTGCCAGCATCACAGGGGGTCGGGCAGATACGCAGTATTTT. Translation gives CASITGGRADTQYF.

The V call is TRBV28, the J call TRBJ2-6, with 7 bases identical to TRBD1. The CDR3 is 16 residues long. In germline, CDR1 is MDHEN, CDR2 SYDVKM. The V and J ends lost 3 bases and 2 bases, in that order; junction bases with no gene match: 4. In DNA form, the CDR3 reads TGTGCCAGCAGTTTTATTACAGGGGCTGGGGCCAACGTCCTGACTTTC. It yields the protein CASSFITGAGANVLTF.

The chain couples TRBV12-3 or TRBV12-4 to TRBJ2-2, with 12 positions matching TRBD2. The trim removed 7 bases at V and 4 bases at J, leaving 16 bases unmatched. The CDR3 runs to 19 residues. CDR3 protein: CASTPRVASGGAGTGELFF. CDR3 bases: TGTGCCAGCACCCCCAGGGTCGCTAGCGGGGGGGCCGGCACCGGGGAGCTGTTTTTT.

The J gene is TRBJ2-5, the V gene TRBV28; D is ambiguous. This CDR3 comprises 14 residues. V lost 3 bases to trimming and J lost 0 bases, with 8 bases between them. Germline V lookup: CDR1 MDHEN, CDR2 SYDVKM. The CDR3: CASSFGLYQETQYF. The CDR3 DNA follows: TGTGCCAGCAGTTTTGGCCTGTACCAAGAGACCCAGTACTTC.

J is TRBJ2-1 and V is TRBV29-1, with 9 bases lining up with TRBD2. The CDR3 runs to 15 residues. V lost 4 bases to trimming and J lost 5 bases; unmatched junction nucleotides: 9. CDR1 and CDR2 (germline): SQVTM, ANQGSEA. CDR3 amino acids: CSVAGRGGRNNEQFF. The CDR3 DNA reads TGCAGCGTTGCTGGGCGGGGGGGCCGGAACAATGAGCAGTTCTTC.